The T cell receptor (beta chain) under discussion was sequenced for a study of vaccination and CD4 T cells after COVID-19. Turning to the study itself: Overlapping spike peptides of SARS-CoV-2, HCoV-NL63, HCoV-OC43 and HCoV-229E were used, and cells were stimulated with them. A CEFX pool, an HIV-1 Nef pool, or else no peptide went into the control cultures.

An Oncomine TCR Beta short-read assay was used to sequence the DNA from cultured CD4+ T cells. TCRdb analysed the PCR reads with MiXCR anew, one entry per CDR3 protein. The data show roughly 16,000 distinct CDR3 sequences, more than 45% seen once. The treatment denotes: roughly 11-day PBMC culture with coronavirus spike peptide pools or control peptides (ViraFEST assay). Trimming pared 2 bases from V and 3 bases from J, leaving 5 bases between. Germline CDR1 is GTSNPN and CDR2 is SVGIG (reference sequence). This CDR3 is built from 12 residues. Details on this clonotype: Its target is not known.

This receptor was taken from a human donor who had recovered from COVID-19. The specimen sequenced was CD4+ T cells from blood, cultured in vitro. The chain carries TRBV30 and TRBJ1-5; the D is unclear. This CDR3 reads CAWSRPNQPQHF. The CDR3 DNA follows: TGTGCCTGGAGTAGGCCCAATCAGCCCCAGCATTTT.